This section outlines one T cell receptor beta chain sequence together with its context. No antigen is known for it. Base qualities are not provided; no much larger clone lies one nucleotide away. These data come from a study of T-cell reconstitution after alpha-beta-depleted transplantation in children (dated by TCRdb to about 2016). Background for the entire study: T-cell immune reconstitution after TCRalphabeta/CD19-depleted allogeneic hematopoietic cell transplantation in children was quantitatively tracked in the study by means of TCR repertoire profiling. The study at large found these results: Over subsequent months, a decline in hyperexpanded clone frequencies was noted, and after one year, T-cell counts and TCRbeta diversity were mostly ascribed to newly produced T cells. In some patients, the high TCRbeta diversity seen at day 60 was put down to recipient T cells and intrathymic progenitors that had survived conditioning. Apparently early alphabetaT-cell count recovery about two months after transplant reportedly relied on only several hundred rapidly expanded clones derived from non-depleted graft cells.

Taken from cysteine to phenylalanine, the CDR3 has 14 residues. Only the CDR3 part of the read is kept: 42 bases, read in frame from the first base. V gives up 2 bases and J gives up 4 bases, and the segment between their germline ends measures 11 bases. The CDR1 and CDR2 encoded by the germline V gene are MDHEN and SYDVKM. The sample's treatment or condition label, in plain terms: allogeneic hematopoietic cell transplantation with graft depleted of TCRalphabeta T cells and CD19 B cells. Transplant recipients were children who received TCRalphabeta/CD19-depleted allogeneic hematopoietic cell grafts. The protocol used for the library was PCR. For sequencing, an Illumina HiSeq 2500 was employed. Molecular barcoding was employed in the preparation of TCR libraries, with unique molecular identifiers being used to normalize TCRbeta repertoire quantification. TCRdb trimmed the raw reads at Q25, called clones with MiXCR and kept productive beta chains. Records with the same CDR3 protein are collapsed into one entry carrying the most frequent genes and DNA. In this sample the table shows hundreds of thousands of distinct CDR3 sequences, more than 20% of which occur a single time. The ten top clones hold more than 4.5% of the sample.

Recombination linked TRBV28 to TRBJ1-2; D gene: possibly TRBD1, on 5 matching bases. This receptor was taken from a female patient aged 2-9 years who had a stem cell transplant for congenital amegakaryocytic thrombocytopenia, so the T cells may come from the graft donor. The sequencing here drew on PBMCs, mostly from graft donor cells, taken 360 days after TCRalphabeta/CD19-depleted stem cell transplant. The nucleotide sequence is TGTGCCAGCAGTTTAGGGGGAGGTCTCTATGGCTACACCTTC. This sequence encodes CASSLGGGLYGYTF.